This TCR beta chain was sequenced for a study of response to subunit inactivated influenza vaccine. Study-wide findings and caveats: There was a suggestion from the authors that each seasonal influenza vaccination recruits few new T cells.

About this clonotype itself: Its antigen is still unknown.

There are 18 residues in the CDR3. The V gene's germline CDR1 is MDHEN and CDR2 SYDVKM. Trimming removed 1 base from V and 4 bases from J, with 19 bases in between. One entry per CDR3 protein results from TCRdb running MiXCR on the RT-PCR reads. Counted here are 650,000 to 800,000 distinct CDR3 sequences, 18% occurring once; the ten biggest clones make up around 9.9%. The specimen was PBMCs from blood, collected 5 days after vaccination. The rearrangement uses TRBV28 and TRBJ1-4; D ambiguous. The clonotype was recovered from a man in his fifties or sixties who received an inactivated influenza vaccine. The CDR3 is CASSLSGAAADLNEKLFF. CDR3 DNA: TGTGCCAGCAGTTTATCGGGAGCGGCGGCCGACCTTAATGAAAAACTGTTTTTT.